A selection of T cell receptor beta chains follows, all from one sample in a study of early T cells in non-severe SARS-CoV-2 infection. MiXCR, run by TCRdb on the 5' RACE reads, gives a single entry per CDR3 protein. This sample has roughly 97,000 distinct CDR3 sequences, with more than 9.5% found just once. The source material was whole blood, sampled at baseline. Receptors originate from an adult who was a healthcare worker with PCR-confirmed SARS-CoV-2 infection or an uninfected control (not recorded which). Both conserved end residues are part of each CDR3. D genes are given only for firm matches. Size values are once, few and many counts, or a class for expanded clones, and some rows have none.

TRBJ1-2 TRBD1 TRBV10-2 . CASSESKTGTNGYTF TGCGCCAGCAGTGAGTCTAAGACAGGGACCAATGGCTACACCTTC
TRBJ2-2 . TRBV24-1 few CATSEKDGANTGELFF TGTGCCACCAGTGAGAAGGACGGAGCGAACACCGGGGAGCTGTTTTTT
TRBJ1-1 . TRBV6-5 many CASSYSISRQSNTEVFF TGTGCCAGCAGTTACTCCATATCACGTCAGTCGAACACTGAAGTTTTCTTT
TRBJ1-1 . TRBV5-1 . CASSSPMGTGNTEAFF TGCGCCAGCAGCTCTCCGATGGGGACGGGAAACACTGAAGCTTTCTTT
TRBJ2-7 . TRBV6-1 few CASSETYYEQYF TGTGCCAGCAGTGAAACGTATTACGAGCAGTACTTC
TRBJ1-2 . TRBV7-9 many CASSFRRNNYGYTF TGTGCCAGCAGCTTCCGGAGGAATAACTATGGCTACACCTTC
TRBJ1-2 . TRBV15 many CATSRETKLNYGYTF TGTGCCACCAGCAGAGAGACTAAACTTAACTATGGCTACACCTTC
TRBJ1-1 . TRBV29-1 . CSVEFNSMNTEAFF TGCAGCGTTGAGTTCAATAGTATGAACACTGAAGCTTTCTTT
TRBJ1-1 . TRBV30 few CAWLDGANTEAFF TGTGCCTGGTTAGACGGCGCTAACACTGAAGCTTTCTTT
TRBJ2-7 TRBD1 TRBV14 many CASSQRFSGTGVYEQYF TGTGCCAGCAGCCAAAGGTTCAGTGGGACAGGGGTTTACGAGCAGTACTTC
TRBJ1-5 . TRBV14 few CASSQNRDRQPQHF TGTGCCAGCAGCCAAAACAGGGATCGGCAGCCCCAGCATTTT
TRBJ2-4 . TRBV10-2 few CASKATENIQYF TGCGCCAGCAAAGCCACGGAAAACATTCAGTACTTC
TRBJ2-1 . TRBV5-6 many CASSPRWAAGGMNEQFF TGTGCCAGCAGCCCGCGGTGGGCGGCAGGGGGGATGAATGAGCAGTTCTTC
TRBJ1-6 TRBD1 TRBV6-5 . CASSPTDRGLNSPLHF TGTGCCAGCAGCCCTACGGACAGGGGGCTGAATTCACCCCTCCACTTT
TRBJ2-5 . TRBV4-2 many CASSQGHWAQETQYF TGTGCCAGCAGCCAAGGCCACTGGGCGCAAGAGACCCAGTACTTC
TRBJ1-5 . TRBV20-1 few CSASSRRGFFSPQHF TGCAGTGCTAGCTCCAGGCGAGGATTTTTTTCGCCCCAGCATTTT
TRBJ2-7 . TRBV11-2 . CASSLGGQGSHEQYF TGTGCCAGCAGCCTCGGCGGTCAGGGTAGCCACGAGCAGTACTTC
TRBJ1-2 TRBD1 TRBV6-1 few CASRADGTGLFYGYTF TGTGCCAGCAGAGCTGACGGGACAGGCCTATTCTATGGCTACACCTTC